The 15 T cell receptor beta chains below were found in one sample sequenced in a study of T cell clones after liver transplantation. Clones were read by immunoSEQ multiplex PCR, and TCRdb kept only the in-frame ones, dropping some. The sample lists around 110,000 clones; 90% were seen once. The sample consisted of CD4+ T cells from blood, taken 12 months after liver transplant. The receptors shown here come from a human patient who received a liver transplant. These T cells may partly come from the graft donor.

The chain links TRBV10-3 to TRBJ2-7, with 7 bases matching TRBD2. The germline V gene encodes CDR1 ENHRY and CDR2 SYGVKD. With V trimmed by 3 bases and J by 4 bases, 12 bases remained unmatched. The CDR3 totals 16 residues. The chain's CDR3 is CAISDLGSGAGYEQYF. The CDR3 DNA is TGTGCCATCAGTGATCTCGGCTCGGGAGCGGGATACGAGCAGTACTTC.

The V gene is TRBV29-1, the J gene TRBJ1-2; maybe TRBD1 (6 bases). CDR1 SQVTM and CDR2 ANQGSEA come from the germline V gene. The CDR3 consists of 14 residues. V dropped 5 bases and J dropped 7 bases, with 20 bases sitting between them. CDR3 coding DNA: TGCAGCGTTAACGGCGCAGGGGCGCGAAGTGGCTACACCTTC. It translates to CSVNGAGARSGYTF.

V is TRBV5-8 and J is TRBJ2-2; 8 bases agree with TRBD1. Trimming removed 2 bases from V and 4 bases from J; junction bases left unmatched: 1. This CDR3 is built from 14 residues. The germline V gene encodes CDR1 SGHTS and CDR2 YDEGEE. The CDR3: CASSLTGGTGELFF. The CDR3 nucleotides read TGTGCCAGCAGCTTAACAGGGGGCACCGGGGAGCTGTTTTTT.

V and J are TRBV21-1 and TRBJ2-1; the D call TRBD1 from the table was never checked on the DNA. TRBV21-1 is an annotated pseudogene. There are 17 residues in the CDR3. Written as DNA, the CDR3 is TGTGCCAGCAGCAAAGCCCACAGACAGGGGGGCTACAATGAGCAGTTCTTC. Translated, it gives CASSKAHRQGGYNEQFF.

The rearrangement uses TRBV30 and TRBJ2-1, with D possibly being TRBD1 (5 bases). V lost 4 bases and J 3 bases, leaving 16 bases between the germline ends. Germline CDR1 GTSNPN, CDR2 SVGIG (reference sequence). The CDR3 runs 15 residues. In nucleotides, the CDR3 is TGTGCCTGGAAACGTCCAGGGCCCCTCTACAATGAGCAGTTCTTC. Its translation: CAWKRPGPLYNEQFF.

The chain has TRBV11-3 and TRBJ2-1; the D is unclear. Germline V CDR1 and CDR2: SGHNT, YENEEA. V was trimmed by 4 bases and J by 9 bases, leaving 13 bases between them. The CDR3 is 13 amino acids. The DNA for the CDR3 is TGTGCCAGCAGCTCCTCGTTATGGGGTGAGCAGTTCTTC. This translates into CASSSSLWGEQFF.

The chain links TRBV7-2 to TRBJ2-5; D not certain. With 1 base removed from V and 4 bases from J, the gap between germline ends came to 13 bases. The CDR3 covers 15 residues. Germline loops: CDR1 SGHTA, CDR2 FQGNSA. CDR3 sequence (DNA): TGTGCCAGCAGCTTAGAAGGCGCAACCCCAGAGACCCAGTACTTC. Protein sequence: CASSLEGATPETQYF.

This clone was observed a handful of times. The V gene is TRBV19, the J gene TRBJ1-5; D is undetermined. CDR1 and CDR2 from the germline V gene are LNHDA and SQIVND (reference sequence). The V gene lost 11 bases and the J gene lost 4 bases, with 6 bases spanning the gap. The CDR3 covers 10 residues. The DNA for the CDR3 is TGTGCCTCGGGTAATCAGCCCCAGCATTTT. It is translated as CASGNQPQHF.

The gene calls are TRBV28 and TRBJ1-4, with 9 bases aligning to TRBD1. The CDR3 loop spans 15 amino acids. The J segment lost 6 bases and the V segment lost 5 bases, leaving 7 bases of the junction unmatched. Germline V gives CDR1 MDHEN, CDR2 SYDVKM. The CDR3 sequence is CASSAQQGAYEKLFF. The CDR3 bases are TGTGCCAGCAGTGCCCAACAGGGGGCGTATGAAAAACTGTTTTTT. Drawing the rest from reference TRBV28 and TRBJ1-4, the complete variable domain is DVKVTQSSRYLVKRTGEKVFLECVQDMDHENMFWYRQDPGLGLRLIYFSYDVKMKEKGDIPEGYSVSREKKERFSLILESASTNQTSMYLCASSAQQGAYEKLFFGSGTQLSVL.

This clone has only a few counts. The chain links TRBV10-3 to TRBJ2-2; D not certain. Germline CDR1 ENHRY, CDR2 SYGVKD. V was trimmed by 0 bases and J by 1 base, leaving 3 bases between them. The CDR3 runs to 14 residues. For the CDR3, the DNA is TGTGCCATCAGTGAGTCTAGGAACACCGGGGAGCTGTTTTTT. Its translation is CAISESRNTGELFF.

The J gene is TRBJ1-5, the V gene TRBV27, with D possibly being TRBD1 (6 bases). The CDR3 has 14 amino acids. Germline loops: CDR1 MNHEY, CDR2 SMNVEV (reference sequence). V was trimmed by 3 bases and J by 3 bases, leaving 9 bases between them. This CDR3 reads CASSLAGDNQPQHF. The CDR3 DNA sequence: TGTGCCAGCAGTTTGGCAGGGGACAATCAGCCCCAGCATTTT.

The genes are TRBV5-4 and TRBJ1-4; 7 nucleotides agree with TRBD1. The germline V gene encodes CDR1 SGHNT and CDR2 YYREEE (reference sequence). The length of the CDR3 is 15 residues. The trim removed 2 bases at V and 3 bases at J, leaving 4 bases unmatched. CDR3 residues: CASSFTGDSNEKLFF. In nucleotides, the CDR3 is TGTGCCAGCAGCTTTACAGGGGATTCTAATGAAAAACTGTTTTTT.

This chain connects TRBV2 to TRBJ1-2; D is perhaps TRBD1 (6 bases). V dropped 4 bases and J dropped 3 bases, with 12 bases sitting between them. Germline loops: CDR1 SNHLY, CDR2 FYNNEI. The CDR3 extends over 14 amino acids. The CDR3 region has the DNA TGTGCCAGCAGTGCGACACAGGGTTACTATGGCTACACCTTC. Its protein product is CASSATQGYYGYTF. The entire variable domain, with the rest obtained from reference TRBV2 and TRBJ1-2, is as follows: EPEVTQTPSHQVTQMGQEVILRCVPISNHLYFYWYRQILGQKVEFLVSFYNNEISEKSEIFDDQFSVERPDGSNFTLKIRSTKLEDSAMYFCASSATQGYYGYTFGSGTRLTVV.

This chain uses TRBV25-1 with TRBJ1-5; no reliable D call. The ends were cut back, 3 bases at V and 4 bases at J, with 10 bases in the middle. Germline CDR1 is MGHDK and CDR2 is SYGVNS. This CDR3 has 14 residues. CDR3 sequence reads: CASSDLRDNQPQHF. DNA of the CDR3: TGTGCCAGCAGTGACCTTAGGGATAATCAGCCCCAGCATTTT. Variable domain in full (rest from reference TRBV25-1 and TRBJ1-5): EADIYQTPRYLVIGTGKKITLECSQTMGHDKMYWYQQDPGMELHLIHYSYGVNSTEKGDLSSESTVSRIRTEHFPLTLESARPSHTSQYLCASSDLRDNQPQHFGDGTRLSIL.

In the case of this clone: Other DNA sequences in the sample encode the same CDR3. V is TRBV11-3 and J is TRBJ2-7; unclear D gene. The germline V and J ends were trimmed by 0 bases and 4 bases, with 4 bases remaining between them. The CDR3 loop spans 12 amino acids. Per the germline V gene, CDR1 is SGHNT and CDR2 is YENEEA. The chain's CDR3 is CASSLDRYEQYF. The CDR3 coding sequence is TGTGCCAGCAGCTTAGATAGATACGAGCAGTACTTC.